This T cell receptor (beta chain) was sequenced in a study of CD8 T cells in Susac syndrome. Random hexamers were used to reverse transcribe the RNA input (about 0.5 to 1 ug). TCRdb re-called the immunoSEQ multiplex PCR reads through MiXCR, storing one row per CDR3 protein. This sample yields 85,000 to 90,000 distinct CDR3 sequences, of which approximately 92% are seen a single time; less than 0.35% belongs to the top ten. In germline, CDR1 is MGHRA, CDR2 YSYEKL. Trimming took 2 bases from V and 0 from J, leaving 8 bases between them. There are 15 residues in the CDR3. The V and J genes are TRBV4-1 and TRBJ1-3, with D unclear. Sequenced material: CD8+ T cells from PBMCs. The receptor was derived from a human donor in good health. CDR3 protein: CASSQYEGSGNTIYF. The CDR3 coding sequence is TGCGCCAGCAGCCAATACGAGGGCTCTGGAAACACCATATATTTT.